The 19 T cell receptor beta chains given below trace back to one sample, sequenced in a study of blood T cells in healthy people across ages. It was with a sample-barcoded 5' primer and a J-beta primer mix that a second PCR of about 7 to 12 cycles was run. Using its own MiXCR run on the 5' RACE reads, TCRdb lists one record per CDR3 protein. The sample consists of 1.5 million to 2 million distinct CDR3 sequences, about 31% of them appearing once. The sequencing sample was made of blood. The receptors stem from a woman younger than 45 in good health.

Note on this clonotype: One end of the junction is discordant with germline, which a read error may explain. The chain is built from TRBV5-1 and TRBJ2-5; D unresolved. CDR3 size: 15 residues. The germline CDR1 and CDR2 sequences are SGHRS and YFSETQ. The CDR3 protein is CASSASTGLQEAQYF. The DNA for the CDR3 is TGCGCCAGCAGCGCTTCGACTGGGCTCCAAGAGGCCCAGTACTTC.

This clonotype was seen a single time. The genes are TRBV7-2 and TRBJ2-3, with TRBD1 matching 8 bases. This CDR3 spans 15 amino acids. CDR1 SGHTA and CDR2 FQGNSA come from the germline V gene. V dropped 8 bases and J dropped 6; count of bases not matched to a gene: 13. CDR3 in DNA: TGTGCCAGCGGACGACAGGGGAGGTTGGGGGATACGCAGTATTTT. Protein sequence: CASGRQGRLGDTQYF.

The CDR3, as DNA: TGTGCCAGCAGTTTAGGACTAGCGGCCCTAAACATTCAGTACTTC. Translated: CASSLGLAALNIQYF. The gene calls are TRBV27 and TRBJ2-4; 10 bases line up with TRBD2. The CDR3 contains 15 residues. Unmatched junction bases numbered 4, after V lost 2 bases and J lost 6 bases. CDR1 and CDR2 from the germline V gene are MNHEY and SMNVEV (reference sequence).

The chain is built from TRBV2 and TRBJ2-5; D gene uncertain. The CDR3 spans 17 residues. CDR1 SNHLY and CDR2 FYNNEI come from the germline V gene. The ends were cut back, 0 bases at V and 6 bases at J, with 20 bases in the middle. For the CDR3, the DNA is TGTGCCAGCAGTGAAGCAGGGTCAGGTCCCCTCCGAAAGACCCAGTACTTC. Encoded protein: CASSEAGSGPLRKTQYF.

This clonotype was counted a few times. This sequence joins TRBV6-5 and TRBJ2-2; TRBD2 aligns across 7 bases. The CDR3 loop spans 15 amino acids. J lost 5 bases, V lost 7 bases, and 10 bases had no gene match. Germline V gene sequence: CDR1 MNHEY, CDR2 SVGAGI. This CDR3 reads CASKRGLFFTGELFF. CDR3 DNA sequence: TGTGCCAGCAAGCGGGGTTTGTTTTTTACCGGGGAGCTGTTTTTT.

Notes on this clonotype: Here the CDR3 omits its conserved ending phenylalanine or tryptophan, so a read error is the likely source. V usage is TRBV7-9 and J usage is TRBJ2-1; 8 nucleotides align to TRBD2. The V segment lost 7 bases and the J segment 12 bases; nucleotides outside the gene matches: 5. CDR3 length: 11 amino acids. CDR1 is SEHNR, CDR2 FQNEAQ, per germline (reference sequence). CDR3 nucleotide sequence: TGTGCCAGCAACTCGCGGGAGGTGCAGTTCTTG. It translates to CASNSREVQFL.

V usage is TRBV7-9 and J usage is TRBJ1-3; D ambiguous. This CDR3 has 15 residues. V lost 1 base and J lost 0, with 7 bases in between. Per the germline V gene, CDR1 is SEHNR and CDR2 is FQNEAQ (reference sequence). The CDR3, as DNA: TGTGCCAGCAGCTTAGAGGCGATCTCTGGAAACACCATATATTTT. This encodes CASSLEAISGNTIYF.

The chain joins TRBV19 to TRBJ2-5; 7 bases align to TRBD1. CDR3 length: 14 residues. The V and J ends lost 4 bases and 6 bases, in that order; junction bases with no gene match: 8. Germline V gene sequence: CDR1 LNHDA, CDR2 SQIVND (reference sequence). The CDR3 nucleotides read TGTGCCAGTAGTAGCATCGACAGGGTGAAGACCCAGTACTTC. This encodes CASSSIDRVKTQYF.

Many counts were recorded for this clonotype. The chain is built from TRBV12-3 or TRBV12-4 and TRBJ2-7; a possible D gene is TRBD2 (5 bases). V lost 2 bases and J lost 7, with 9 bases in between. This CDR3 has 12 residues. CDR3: CASSLNGIEQYF. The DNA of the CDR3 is TGTGCCAGCAGTTTAAACGGGATAGAGCAGTACTTC.

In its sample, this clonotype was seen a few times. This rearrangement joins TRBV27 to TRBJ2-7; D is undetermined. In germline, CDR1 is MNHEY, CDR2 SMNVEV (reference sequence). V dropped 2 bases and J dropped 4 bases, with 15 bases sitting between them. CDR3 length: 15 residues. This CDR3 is CASSLGPSVVYEQYF. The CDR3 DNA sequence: TGTGCCAGCAGTTTAGGACCGAGCGTGGTATACGAGCAGTACTTC.

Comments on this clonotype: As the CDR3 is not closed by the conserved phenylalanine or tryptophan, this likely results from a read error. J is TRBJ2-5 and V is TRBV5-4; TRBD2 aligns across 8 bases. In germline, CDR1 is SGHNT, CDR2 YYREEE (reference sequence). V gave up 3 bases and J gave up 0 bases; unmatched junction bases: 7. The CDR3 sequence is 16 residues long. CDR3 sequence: CASSSVSGGNQETQYV. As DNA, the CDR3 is TGTGCCAGCAGCTCCGTCAGCGGGGGAAACCAAGAGACCCAGTACGTC.

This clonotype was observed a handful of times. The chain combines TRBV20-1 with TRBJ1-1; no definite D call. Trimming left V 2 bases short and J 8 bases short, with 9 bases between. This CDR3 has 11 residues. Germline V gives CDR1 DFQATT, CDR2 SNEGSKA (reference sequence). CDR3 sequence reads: CSARQILEAFF. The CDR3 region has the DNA TGCAGTGCTAGACAGATCCTAGAAGCTTTCTTT.

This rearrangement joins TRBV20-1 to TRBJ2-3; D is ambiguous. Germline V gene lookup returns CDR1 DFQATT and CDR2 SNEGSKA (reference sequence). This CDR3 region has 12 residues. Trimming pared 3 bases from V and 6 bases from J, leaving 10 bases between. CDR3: CSARAPGDTQYF. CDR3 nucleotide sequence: TGCAGTGCTAGGGCCCCTGGTGATACGCAGTATTTT.

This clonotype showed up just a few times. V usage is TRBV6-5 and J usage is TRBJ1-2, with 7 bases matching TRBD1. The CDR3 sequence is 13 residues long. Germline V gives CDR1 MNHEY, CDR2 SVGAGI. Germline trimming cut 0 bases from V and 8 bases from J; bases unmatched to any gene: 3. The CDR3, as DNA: TGTGCCAGCAGTTACTCGACAGGGCCCGGCTACACCTTC. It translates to CASSYSTGPGYTF.

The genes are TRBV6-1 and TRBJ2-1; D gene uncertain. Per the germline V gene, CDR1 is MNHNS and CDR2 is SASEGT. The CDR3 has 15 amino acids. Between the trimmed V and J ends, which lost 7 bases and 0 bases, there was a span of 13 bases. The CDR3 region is CASTEVPRSYNEQFF. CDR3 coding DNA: TGTGCCAGCACAGAGGTCCCCCGCTCCTACAATGAGCAGTTCTTC.

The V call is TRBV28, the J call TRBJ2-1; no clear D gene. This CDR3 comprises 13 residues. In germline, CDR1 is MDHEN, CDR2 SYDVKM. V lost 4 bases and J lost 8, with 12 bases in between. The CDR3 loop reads CASSSMFRDEQFF. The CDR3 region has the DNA TGTGCCAGCAGTTCGATGTTTCGGGATGAGCAGTTCTTC.

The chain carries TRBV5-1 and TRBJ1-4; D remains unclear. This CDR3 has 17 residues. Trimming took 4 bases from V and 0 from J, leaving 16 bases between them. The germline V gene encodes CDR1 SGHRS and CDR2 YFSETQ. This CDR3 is CASSPRSRDATNEKLFF. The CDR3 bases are TGCGCCAGCAGCCCTCGGAGCAGAGATGCAACTAATGAAAAACTGTTTTTT.

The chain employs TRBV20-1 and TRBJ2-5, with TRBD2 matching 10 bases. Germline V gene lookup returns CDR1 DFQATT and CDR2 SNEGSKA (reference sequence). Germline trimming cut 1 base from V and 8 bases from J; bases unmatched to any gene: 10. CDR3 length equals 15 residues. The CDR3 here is CSARVGLAGEGTQYF. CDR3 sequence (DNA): TGCAGTGCTAGAGTGGGGCTAGCGGGGGAGGGAACCCAGTACTTC.

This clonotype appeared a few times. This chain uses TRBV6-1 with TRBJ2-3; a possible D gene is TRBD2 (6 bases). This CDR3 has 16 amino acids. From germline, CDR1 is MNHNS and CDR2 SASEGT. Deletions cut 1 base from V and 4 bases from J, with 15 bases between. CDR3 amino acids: CASSEEGGMGADTQYF. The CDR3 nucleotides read TGTGCCAGCAGTGAAGAGGGCGGGATGGGCGCAGATACGCAGTATTTT.